Shown below are 11 T cell receptor beta chains from a single sample sequenced in a study of blood T cells in healthy people across ages. A J-beta primer mix and a sample-barcoded 5' primer were used in a second PCR of about 7 to 12 cycles. TCRdb used MiXCR to reprocess the 5' RACE reads, holding one entry per CDR3 protein. The table lists 600,000 to 850,000 distinct CDR3 sequences, around a quarter of them singletons. The same specimen was also included in a second study, on T cells of mothers and their children.

The source material was blood. The receptor source for this set is a boy between 10 and 17 years old in good health.

This clonotype was seen a handful of times. The chain has TRBV20-1 and TRBJ2-3; 11 positions match TRBD2. The CDR3 spans 15 residues. Germline trimming cut 6 bases from V and 1 base from J; bases unmatched to any gene: 6. In germline, CDR1 is DFQATT, CDR2 SNEGSKA (reference sequence). CDR3 protein: CSATGLAGRTDTQYF. For the CDR3, the DNA is TGCAGTGCAACCGGACTAGCGGGCCGCACAGATACGCAGTATTTT.

This clonotype was found a few times. The chain is built from TRBV5-1 and TRBJ2-5; D is perhaps TRBD1 or TRBD2 (5 bases each). Germline CDR1 and CDR2: SGHRS and YFSETQ. Trimming shortened V by 1 base and J by 0 bases, and 10 bases separated the two germline ends. This CDR3 region has 15 residues. CDR3 loop: CASSLPMGDQETQYF. The CDR3 DNA reads as TGCGCCAGCAGCTTGCCCATGGGGGACCAAGAGACCCAGTACTTC.

In this sample, this clonotype turned up a few times. The J gene is TRBJ2-5, the V gene TRBV10-1; possibly TRBD2 for D (5 bases). Trimming cost V 6 bases and J 4 bases, with 15 bases left between them. Germline CDR1 reads WNHNN; CDR2 reads SYGVQD (reference sequence). This CDR3 comprises 14 residues. The DNA of the CDR3 is TGCGCCAGCAGCCCAACGGGGAAGACAGAGACCCAGTACTTC. Translated: CASSPTGKTETQYF.

This clonotype was counted between two and nine times. The rearrangement links TRBV5-1 to TRBJ2-3; no clear D gene. The germline gives CDR1 SGHRS, CDR2 YFSETQ. The CDR3 is 15 residues long. The V and J ends lost 3 bases and 3 bases respectively, with 14 bases between them. As DNA, the CDR3 is TGCGCCAGCAGCTCACTCGGGTCGACTACAGATACGCAGTATTTT. Translated: CASSSLGSTTDTQYF.

This clonotype showed up just a few times. Here the CDR3 reads CASSLLQGRLEAFF. CDR3 DNA: TGTGCCAGCAGCTTGCTCCAGGGCCGACTTGAAGCTTTCTTT. V usage is TRBV5-6 and J usage is TRBJ1-1; tentative D call: TRBD1 (5 bases). CDR3 length: 14 residues. The germline gives CDR1 SGHDT, CDR2 YYEEEE. V lost 1 base and J lost 7, with 14 bases in between.

In its sample, this clonotype was seen a few times. This chain links TRBV7-2 with TRBJ2-7; 8 bases match TRBD2. Trimming removed 1 base from V and 7 bases from J; junction bases left unmatched: 6. This CDR3 spans 14 amino acids. Per the germline V gene, CDR1 is SGHTA and CDR2 is FQGNSA. CDR3 region: CASSLEAGAGEQYF. The CDR3 nucleotides read TGTGCCAGCAGCTTAGAAGCGGGGGCTGGGGAGCAGTACTTC.

This clonotype showed up just a few times. The chain combines TRBV28 with TRBJ2-1; possible D gene TRBD1, 6 bases. The V gene lost 5 bases and the J gene lost 4 bases, with 12 bases spanning the gap. Germline V gives CDR1 MDHEN, CDR2 SYDVKM. This CDR3 comprises 14 residues. The CDR3 region is CASSPFGQYNEQFF. CDR3 DNA sequence: TGTGCCAGCAGTCCCTTCGGACAGTACAATGAGCAGTTCTTC.

As regards this clonotype: A much larger clone lies one base from this, so it may be a read error. The V call is TRBV5-6, the J call TRBJ2-5; D is unresolved. With 4 bases removed from V and 3 bases from J, the gap between germline ends came to 19 bases. The CDR3 has 16 amino acids. CDR1 and CDR2 (germline): SGHDT, YYEEEE. The CDR3 DNA reads as TGTGCCAGCAGCCCCAGACCCGCGACGAATAAAGAGACCCAGTACTTC. This encodes CASSPRPATNKETQYF.

This chain connects TRBV2 to TRBJ2-1; 9 bases match TRBD2. With V trimmed by 4 bases and J by 4 bases, 2 bases remained unmatched. This CDR3 spans 14 amino acids. Germline V gene lookup returns CDR1 SNHLY and CDR2 FYNNEI. DNA for the CDR3: TGTGCCAGCAGTGCAGCGGGGGGATACAATGAGCAGTTCTTC. Its protein product is CASSAAGGYNEQFF.

The table lists this clonotype with a few counts. The chain joins TRBV6-6 to TRBJ2-7, with 7 bases aligning to TRBD1. CDR1 and CDR2 (germline): MNHNY, SVGAGI (reference sequence). Losses at the gene ends were 2 bases for V and 0 bases for J; bases not matched to a gene: 7. CDR3 length: 16 amino acids. CDR3 coding DNA: TGTGCCAGCAGTTACCCTAGGGACAGTAGCTCCTACGAGCAGTACTTC. It encodes CASSYPRDSSSYEQYF.

This chain joins TRBV4-2 and TRBJ2-5; 8 positions agree with TRBD1. V shed 3 bases and J 4 bases; nucleotides not matched to a gene: 7. The germline V gene encodes CDR1 LGHNA and CDR2 YNFKEQ. This CDR3 has 15 amino acids. The CDR3 DNA follows: TGTGCCAGCAGCCAGGGACAGGAGCGGTTAGAGACCCAGTACTTC. This encodes CASSQGQERLETQYF.